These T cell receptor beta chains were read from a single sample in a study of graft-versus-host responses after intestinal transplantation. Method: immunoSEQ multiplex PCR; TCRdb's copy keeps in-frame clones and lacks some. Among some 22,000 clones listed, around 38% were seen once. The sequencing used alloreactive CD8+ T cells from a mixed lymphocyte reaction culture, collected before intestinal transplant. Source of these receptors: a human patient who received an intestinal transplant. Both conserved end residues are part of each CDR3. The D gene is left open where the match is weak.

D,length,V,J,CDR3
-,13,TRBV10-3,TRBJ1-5,CASRRGSNQPQHF
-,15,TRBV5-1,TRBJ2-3,CASSLGGVRTDTQYF
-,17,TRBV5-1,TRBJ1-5,CASSLTPVGASNQPQHF
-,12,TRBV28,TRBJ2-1,CASSLVSYEQFF
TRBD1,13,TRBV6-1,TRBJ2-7,CASSWTGEGEQYF
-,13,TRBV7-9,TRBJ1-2,CASSLEVGYGYTF
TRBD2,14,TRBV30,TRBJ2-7,CAWSSGTSPFEQYF
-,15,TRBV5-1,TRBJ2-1,CASSQAPRGVNEQFF
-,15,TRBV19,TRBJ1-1,CASSIVWGPDTEAFF
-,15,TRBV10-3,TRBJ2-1,CAIREGGSSYNEQFF
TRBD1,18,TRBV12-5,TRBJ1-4,CASGLVRFFDRGSEKLFF
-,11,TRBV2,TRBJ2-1,CASSGTDEQFF
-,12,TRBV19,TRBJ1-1,CASGYGNTEAFF
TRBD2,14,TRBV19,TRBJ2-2,CASRGSGRAGELFF
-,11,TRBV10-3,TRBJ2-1,CAISVLNEQFF
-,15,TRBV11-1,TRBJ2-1,CASSSYVGILSEQFF
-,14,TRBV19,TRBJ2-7,CASMKGGYSSEQYF
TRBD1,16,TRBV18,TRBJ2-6,CASSRRTGSGANVLTF
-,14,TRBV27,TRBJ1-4,CASSLIGGYEKLFF
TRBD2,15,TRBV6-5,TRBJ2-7,CASSYSSSGAYEQYF
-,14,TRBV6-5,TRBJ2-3,CASRRLAPEDTQYF
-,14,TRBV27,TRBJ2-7,CASSLNRVTYEQYF
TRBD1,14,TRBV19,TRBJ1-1,CASSQTGGTTEAFF